One T cell receptor beta chain is described in this entry. Its antigen is unknown. This CDR3 comprises 16 residues. The germline gives CDR1 LNHDA, CDR2 SQIVND (reference sequence). V lost 4 bases, J lost 6 bases, and 5 bases stayed unmatched. Indicated treatment: oral pan-JAK inhibitor, 5-10 mg twice daily. In each case, RNA was isolated and then reverse transcribed into cDNA as the sequencing template. Using immunoSEQ multiplex PCR, the repertoire was profiled, and TCRdb retains in-frame clones only, with some absent. The sample includes 100,000 or so clones, 50% to 60% seen only once; the top ten take roughly 15%. This specimen belongs to a study of CD8+ T cells in alopecia areata. Across the whole study: Tofacitinib lasted 6 to 18 months, then 6 months off drug. Scalp area affected, as a percentage, set the severity score of treated patients. Study-level results: Amid tofacitinib therapy, many expanded lesional clones stayed present in scalp and blood. Patients shared TCRs less clearly than mice did, possibly owing to HLA.

This TCR was sampled from a human donor with alopecia areata. The rearrangement joins TRBV19 to TRBJ2-4, with 14 bases that match TRBD2. This specimen consisted of CD8+ T cells sorted from blood, obtained between weeks 55 and 65, from a patient treated with tofacitinib. CDR3 sequence (DNA): TGTGCCAGTAGTAAGACTAGCGGGGGGGCGGCAAACATTCAGTACTTC. The encoded protein is CASSKTSGGAANIQYF.